The 9 T cell receptor beta chains below come from one sample, sequenced in a study of blood T cell repertoires in COVID-19. Sequenced by immunoSEQ multiplex PCR; TCRdb stores in-frame clones only, minus some. The repertoire holds 350,000 to 450,000 clones, more than 80% seen once, with 0.95% to 1.3% in the top ten. Sequenced material: PBMCs or T cells enriched from blood (not recorded which). The source is a man aged 25 to 40 who had recovered from COVID-19.

The chain combines TRBV19 with TRBJ2-7; TRBD2 matches 9 bases. Germline CDR1 LNHDA, CDR2 SQIVND (reference sequence). The CDR3 sequence is 16 residues long. V lost 2 bases and J lost 4; bases outside the gene matches: 9. The CDR3 is CASSISFSGSSYEQYF. CDR3 in DNA: TGTGCCAGTAGTATAAGCTTTAGCGGGAGCTCGTACGAGCAGTACTTC.

About this clone itself: Distinct nucleotide sequences in the sample also encode this CDR3. The chain couples TRBV18 to TRBJ2-3; 9 bases map to TRBD2. CDR1 is KGHSH, CDR2 LQKENI, per germline. V shed 6 bases, J shed 2 bases, and the junction held 9 bases outside the gene matches. The CDR3 consists of 16 residues. The CDR3 bases are TGTGCCAGCTCCCCAGGGTCTAGCGGGACCACAGATACGCAGTATTTT. Its protein product is CASSPGSSGTTDTQYF.

The V gene is TRBV9, the J gene TRBJ2-3, with D possibly matching TRBD2 (5 bases). Deletions cut 4 bases from V and 10 bases from J, with 16 bases between. The CDR3 consists of 13 residues. Germline V gene sequence: CDR1 SGDLS, CDR2 YYNGEE. The CDR3 sequence is CASSLNRGSPQYF. CDR3 nucleotide sequence: TGTGCCAGCAGCCTTAATCGTGGGAGCCCGCAGTATTTT.

The chain couples TRBV28 to TRBJ2-5; D remains unclear. The germline V and J ends were trimmed by 5 bases and 2 bases, with 15 bases remaining between them. This CDR3 has 15 residues. Germline V lookup: CDR1 MDHEN, CDR2 SYDVKM. The CDR3 DNA sequence: TGTGCCAGCAGTCCAACCCGGGTCTATCAAGAGACCCAGTACTTC. Encoded protein: CASSPTRVYQETQYF.

The chain couples TRBV6-1 to TRBJ2-5; D perhaps matches TRBD1 (6 bases). Between the trimmed V and J ends, which lost 1 base and 5 bases, there was a span of 11 bases. The germline V gene has CDR1 MNHNS and CDR2 SASEGT. The CDR3 sequence is 14 residues long. Here the CDR3 reads CASSEGAGEETQYF. CDR3 in DNA: TGTGCCAGCAGTGAAGGGGCAGGGGAGGAGACCCAGTACTTC.

Comments on this clone: Other DNA sequences in this sample translate to the same CDR3. This chain links TRBV28 with TRBJ1-2; no clear D gene. CDR1 is MDHEN, CDR2 SYDVKM, per germline. V lost 3 bases, J lost 4 bases, and 6 bases lay in between. The CDR3 totals 12 residues. The CDR3, as DNA: TGTGCCAGCAGTTTGGGCAGCTATGGCTACACCTTC. Protein sequence: CASSLGSYGYTF.

This chain joins TRBV7-9 and TRBJ1-5; the match to TRBD1 covers 7 bases. This CDR3 has 15 amino acids. The V and J ends lost 4 bases and 7 bases, in that order; junction bases with no gene match: 10. CDR1 SEHNR and CDR2 FQNEAQ come from the germline V gene (reference sequence). In nucleotides, the CDR3 is TGTGCCAGCAGCTCCGTACAGGGGAGTGGGCAGCCCCAGCATTTT. Its protein product is CASSSVQGSGQPQHF.

The V and J genes are TRBV4-2 and TRBJ1-2; D is unclear. Trimming took off 0 bases at V and 5 bases at J, with 19 bases between the two ends. This CDR3 contains 17 residues. Germline CDR1 LGHNA, CDR2 YNFKEQ. The CDR3 protein is CASSQDGGGILLYGYTF. As DNA, the CDR3 is TGTGCCAGCAGCCAAGATGGTGGCGGCATATTGTTGTATGGCTACACCTTC.

The V and J genes are TRBV6-5 and TRBJ1-1, with a weak D call TRBD1 (5 bases). V was clipped by 6 bases and J by 3 bases, with 14 bases between them. Germline V gene sequence: CDR1 MNHEY, CDR2 SVGAGI. CDR3 length equals 14 residues. For the CDR3, the DNA is TGTGCCAGCAGCTCAACCAGGGCGGACACTGAAGCTTTCTTT. As protein: CASSSTRADTEAFF.